The T cell receptor beta chain under discussion was sequenced for a study of prognosis after radiotherapy for stage I lung cancer. Study background: Stage I non-small cell lung cancer patients, who were enrolled in Nanjing, China, joined the cohort between early 2018 and January 2019. Over five patients presented with squamous cell carcinoma, approximately 12 with adenocarcinoma. Medical inoperability was the status assigned to all non-small cell lung cancer patients.

Germline V lookup: CDR1 SGHVS, CDR2 FQNEAQ. CDR3 length: 14 residues. Unmatched junction bases numbered 2, after V lost 1 base and J lost 2 bases. Genomic DNA was subjected to two-round multiplex PCR for amplification of TCR beta CDR3. Gene-specific primers for each TRBV and TRBJ gene drove first-round PCR. TCRdb reanalysed the multiplex PCR reads using MiXCR and keeps one entry per CDR3 protein. The sample holds 20,000 to 25,000 distinct CDR3 sequences, around 34% seen once. The specimen comprised PBMCs, sampled before or after stereotactic body radiation therapy (not recorded which). V gene TRBV7-8 combines with J gene TRBJ2-7; 7 nucleotides match TRBD1. The source of this sequence is a donor aged 50 or older with non-small cell lung cancer. CDR3 in amino acids: CASSLDQGAYEQYF. CDR3 DNA sequence: TGTGCCAGCAGCTTAGATCAGGGGGCCTACGAGCAGTACTTC.